Listed below are T cell receptor beta chains from one sample, sequenced in a study of shared T cell receptors in the human thymus. The assay was immunoSEQ multiplex PCR, and TCRdb's table has in-frame clones only and misses some. The sample records 700,000 to 750,000 clones, over 75% being singletons. The sample was also linked to a second study, of human thymus T cells.

The sample comprised thymocytes. Receptor source: a girl less than two years old with a congenital heart defect. Both conserved end residues are trimmed from each CDR3. Fields, in order: V gene, J gene, clone size, CDR3 protein. Some rows mark clone size as missing; the rest say once, few, many or name a class of expanded clone.

>TRBV4-1|TRBJ2-7|.
ASSQNQPRGASYEQY
>TRBV14|TRBJ2-7|.
ASSPLAGYTYEQY
>TRBV4-3|TRBJ1-2|.
ASSQELPGGGRCKDGYT
>TRBV4-1|TRBJ1-5|once
ASSREQGRHNQPQH
>TRBV29-1|TRBJ1-4|.
SVEDLVKVSSGTPEKLF
>TRBV19|TRBJ1-2|.
ASSSDRFNYGYT
>TRBV13|TRBJ1-4|.
ASSLGDNRVNEKLF
>TRBV4-1|TRBJ1-6|.
ASSQDEGSDSHSPLH
>TRBV6-6|TRBJ2-3|.
ASSYEAPGTDTQY
>TRBV27|TRBJ2-2|.
ASSSLAGGPTGELF
>TRBV12-5|TRBJ1-1|.
ASGLGQGRDTEAF
>TRBV19|TRBJ2-1|.
ASSIVDRDGYNEQF
>TRBV29-1|TRBJ2-5|.
SVGTGGRETQY
>TRBV30|TRBJ2-1|.
AWRAGRGDNEQF
>TRBV27|TRBJ1-3|.
ASRDRVSGNTIY
>TRBV6-1|TRBJ2-5|once
AGRTGDGTQY
>TRBV6-5|TRBJ2-7|.
ASIGNGTYEQY
>TRBV4-1|TRBJ2-1|.
ASSLRGVSYNEQF
>TRBV7-6|TRBJ2-2|once
ASLAEITGELF
>TRBV19|TRBJ1-5|.
ASSIESTGLSNQPQH
>TRBV7-2|TRBJ2-1|.
ASSIGLGLAGGRVKQF
>TRBV4-3|TRBJ1-1|.
ASSQGPGGSEAF
>TRBV6-1|TRBJ1-6|few
ASTPRCRKNSPLH